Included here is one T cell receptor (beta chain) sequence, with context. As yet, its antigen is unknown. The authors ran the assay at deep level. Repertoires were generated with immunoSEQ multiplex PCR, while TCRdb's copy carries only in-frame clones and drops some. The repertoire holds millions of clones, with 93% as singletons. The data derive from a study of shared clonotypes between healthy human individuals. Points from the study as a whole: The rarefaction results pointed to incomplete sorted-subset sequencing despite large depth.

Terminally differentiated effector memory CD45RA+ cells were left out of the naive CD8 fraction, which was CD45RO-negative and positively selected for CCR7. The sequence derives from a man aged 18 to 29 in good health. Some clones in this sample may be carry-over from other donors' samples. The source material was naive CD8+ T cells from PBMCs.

CDR3 amino acids: CASSYTTGGQETQYF. CDR3 sequence (DNA): TGTGCCAGCAGCTACACCACGGGAGGCCAAGAGACCCAGTACTTC. The chain recombines TRBV7-6 with TRBJ2-5; 7 bases line up with TRBD2. Germline CDR1 reads SGHVS; CDR2 reads FNYEAQ. The V and J ends lost 4 bases and 1 base, in that order; junction bases with no gene match: 6. This CDR3 region has 15 residues.